This T cell receptor beta chain was obtained from a study of cytotoxic CD8 clonotypes in ibrutinib-treated CLL. Study-level background: Response samples followed a median around 12 months of treatment, range 6 to 36.

With sequencing, the targeted depth ranged from 1 in 200,000 to 1 in 1 million T cells. Measured with immunoSEQ multiplex PCR; TCRdb has only the in-frame clones, and not every one. The sample includes around 15,000 clones, 68% of them seen just once. Points from the study as a whole: Clonality correlated strongly with circulating CD8+ T cells and exceeded age-matched healthy donors at baseline.

In regard to this clone: Its specificity is unknown.

Germline V gives CDR1 SGHTA, CDR2 FQGTGA. The CDR3 has 14 residues. Trimming cost V 5 bases and J 8 bases, with 16 bases left between them. The receptor comes from a human donor with chronic lymphocytic leukemia. V is TRBV7-3 and J is TRBJ2-1; no definite D call. This material consisted of PBMCs, taken before ibrutinib treatment. The CDR3: CASSARTTNHEQFF. CDR3 nucleotide sequence: TGTGCCAGCAGCGCCCGGACCACGAACCATGAGCAGTTCTTC.